A selection of T cell receptor beta chains follows, all from one sample in a study of T cell repertoires in cytomegalovirus infection. These receptors have no known antigen. TCRdb reanalysed the reads using MiXCR and keeps one entry per CDR3 protein. The sample holds about 700,000 distinct CDR3 sequences; around 35% are singletons and the top ten take about 18%. This specimen consisted of cultured PBMCs, obtained from culture after CMV antigen stimulation. These receptors were obtained from a human donor in good health (CMV status not recorded). Some clones in this sample may be carry-over from other donors' samples. Both conserved end residues are part of each CDR3. D genes are given only for firm matches. The listing skips clone size in some rows; elsewhere it reads once, few, many or a size class.

few	TRBD1	TRBJ2-3	TRBV7-6	CASSRRWTGSTDTQYF	TGTGCCAGCAGCCGACGTTGGACAGGGAGCACAGATACGCAGTATTTT
NA	NA	TRBJ1-1	TRBV28	CASRGAGMNTEAFF	TGTGCCAGCAGAGGGGCGGGGATGAACACTGAAGCTTTCTTT
few	NA	TRBJ1-2	TRBV7-9	CASNLQGDGYTF	TGTGCCAGCAACCTACAGGGAGATGGCTACACCTTC
few	TRBD2	TRBJ2-3	TRBV12-3/TRBV12-4	CASRSSGIRDTQYF	TGTGCCAGCAGGTCTAGCGGGATCCGAGATACGCAGTATTTT
few	NA	TRBJ2-1	TRBV6-2/TRBV6-3	CASSSTSPVYNEQFF	TGTGCCAGCAGTTCTACTAGTCCAGTATACAATGAGCAGTTCTTC
once	NA	TRBJ2-7	TRBV5-1	CASSFLDRSSYEQYF	TGCGCCAGCAGCTTTTTAGACAGAAGCTCCTACGAGCAGTACTTC
NA	NA	TRBJ1-2	TRBV29-1	CSHRLFPLSGYTF	TGCAGCCACAGACTCTTCCCCCTAAGTGGCTACACCTTC
few	NA	TRBJ2-7	TRBV7-8	CASSPLVGTSEQYF	TGTGCCAGCAGCCCCCTAGTAGGAACCTCCGAGCAGTACTTC
NA	NA	TRBJ1-3	TRBV18	CASSPGQGLSGNTIYF	TGTGCCAGCTCACCAGGGCAGGGCCTCTCTGGAAACACCATATATTTT
NA	TRBD1	TRBJ1-1	TRBV7-9	CASSLATGVNTEAFF	TGTGCCAGCAGCTTAGCAACAGGGGTGAACACTGAAGCTTTCTTT
NA	NA	TRBJ2-1	TRBV6-1	CASSERPARGYNEQFF	TGTGCCAGCAGTGAAAGGCCAGCCCGGGGCTACAATGAGCAGTTCTTC
NA	TRBD1	TRBJ1-5	TRBV24-1	CATKGQGTDQPQHF	TGTGCCACCAAGGGACAGGGGACAGATCAGCCCCAGCATTTT
few	NA	TRBJ1-1	TRBV19	CATLTRVGGEAFF	TGTGCCACCCTTACCCGGGTTGGGGGTGAGGCTTTCTTT
many	NA	TRBJ2-3	TRBV12-3/TRBV12-4	CASSGQTSTDTQYF	TGTGCCAGCAGTGGACAAACTAGCACAGATACGCAGTATTTT
many	TRBD2	TRBJ2-3	TRBV7-2	CASISGRVPDTQYF	TGTGCCAGCATAAGCGGGAGAGTTCCAGATACGCAGTATTTT
few	NA	TRBJ1-1	TRBV5-1	CASSLEAAERNTEAFF	TGCGCCAGCAGCTTGGAGGCGGCAGAAAGGAACACTGAAGCTTTCTTT
NA	NA	TRBJ2-7	TRBV2	CASREVSYEQYF	TGTGCCAGCAGGGAGGTCTCCTACGAGCAGTACTTC
NA	TRBD2	TRBJ2-3	TRBV7-9	CASSLGTSGARDTKYF	TGTGCCAGCAGCTTAGGGACTAGCGGGGCTCGAGATACGAAGTATTTT
many	NA	TRBJ2-3	TRBV7-2	CAAAREGLGTQYF	TGTGCCGCAGCGAGAGAGGGCCTAGGAACGCAGTATTTT
NA	NA	TRBJ2-6	TRBV12-3/TRBV12-4	CASSNPRGTGANVLTF	TGTGCCAGCAGTAACCCCCGGGGCACCGGGGCCAACGTCCTGACTTTC
NA	TRBD2	TRBJ2-7	TRBV6-5	CASSYSGASGNYEQYF	TGTGCCAGCAGTTACTCAGGTGCTAGCGGAAACTACGAGCAGTACTTC
NA	TRBD2	TRBJ2-7	TRBV2	CASRSGGAPYEQYF	TGTGCCAGCCGGAGCGGGGGGGCACCCTACGAGCAGTACTTC
NA	NA	TRBJ2-1	TRBV28	CAGGAPGGNEQFF	TGTGCTGGCGGGGCCCCGGGCGGCAATGAGCAGTTCTTC
NA	NA	TRBJ1-1	TRBV6-5	CASSYWAGKNTEAFF	TGTGCCAGCAGTTACTGGGCAGGTAAAAACACTGAAGCTTTCTTT
few	NA	TRBJ2-2	TRBV5-1	CASSTAVTGELFF	TGCGCCAGCAGCACCGCAGTGACCGGGGAGCTGTTTTTT
few	TRBD1	TRBJ1-5	TRBV7-2	CASSYGTDSYQPQHF	TGTGCCAGCAGCTATGGGACAGATTCGTATCAGCCCCAGCATTTT
NA	TRBD1	TRBJ1-6	TRBV10-3	CAITAGTGGSPLHF	TGTGCCATCACCGCCGGGACAGGAGGGTCACCCCTCCACTTT